These 18 T cell receptor beta chains were sequenced from one sample in a study of blood T cell repertoires in COVID-19. The protocol was immunoSEQ multiplex PCR, while the TCRdb copy is restricted to in-frame clones and leaves out a portion. This table holds roughly 100,000 clones, around 87% found once. Material for sequencing was peripheral blood. These receptor sequences come from a human donor in a cohort sampled during active COVID-19.

The chain has TRBV19 and TRBJ1-1; TRBD1 matches at 9 bases. The J segment lost 5 bases and the V segment lost 6 bases, leaving 7 bases of the junction unmatched. The germline V gene encodes CDR1 LNHDA and CDR2 SQIVND (reference sequence). The CDR3 extends over 14 amino acids. The CDR3 loop reads CASRGGQGNTEAFF. Here the CDR3 DNA reads TGTGCCAGTAGGGGGGGACAGGGAAATACTGAAGCTTTCTTT.

This rearrangement joins TRBV19 to TRBJ1-6; maybe TRBD1 (6 bases). The CDR3 totals 14 residues. Trimming cost V 6 bases and J 6 bases, with 12 bases left between them. Germline V lookup: CDR1 LNHDA, CDR2 SQIVND (reference sequence). This CDR3 is CASREDRSNSPLHF. The CDR3 nucleotides are TGTGCCAGTAGAGAAGACAGGAGTAATTCACCCCTCCACTTT.

V is TRBV2 and J is TRBJ2-5, with D possibly being TRBD1 (7 bases). The V gene lost 6 bases and the J gene lost 2 bases, with 19 bases spanning the gap. The length of the CDR3 is 16 residues. Germline V gene sequence: CDR1 SNHLY, CDR2 FYNNEI. The CDR3 here is CASRPLRDSYQETQYF. The CDR3 DNA reads TGTGCCAGCAGACCCTTGCGGGACAGCTATCAAGAGACCCAGTACTTC.

V usage is TRBV21-1 and J usage is TRBJ2-1; the D call in the table, TRBD1, was not verified against the DNA. TRBV21-1 is a listed pseudogene. This CDR3 has 14 residues. The CDR3 here is CASSKGRHYNEQFF. The CDR3 bases are TGTGCCAGCAGCAAAGGTAGACACTACAATGAGCAGTTCTTC.

CDR3 in amino acids: CASSEAGGETQYF. CDR3 in DNA: TGTGCCAGCAGTGAAGCAGGGGGCGAGACCCAGTACTTC. The chain has TRBV6-1 and TRBJ2-5; 7 nucleotides align to TRBD1. The germline CDR1 and CDR2 sequences are MNHNS and SASEGT. V trimming: 0 bases; J trimming: 5 bases; junction bases outside the gene matches: 0. This CDR3 is built from 13 residues.

The J gene is TRBJ1-2, the V gene TRBV6-5; maybe TRBD1 (6 bases). Trimming cost V 5 bases and J 8 bases, with 15 bases left between them. CDR3 length: 13 amino acids. The germline V gene has CDR1 MNHEY and CDR2 SVGAGI. The CDR3: CASSPGQTRGYTF. In DNA form, the CDR3 reads TGTGCCAGCAGTCCCGGACAGACGCGCGGCTACACCTTC.

The V call is TRBV5-5, the J call TRBJ2-5; no clear D. The germline V gene encodes CDR1 SGHKS and CDR2 YYEKEE (reference sequence). The CDR3 extends over 14 amino acids. V lost 0 bases to trimming and J lost 0 bases, with 6 bases between them. CDR3 sequence reads: CASSLDRYQETQYF. CDR3 coding DNA: TGTGCCAGCAGCTTGGACCGGTACCAAGAGACCCAGTACTTC. The full variable domain, with the rest looked up from reference TRBV5-5 and TRBJ2-5, is DAGVTQSPTHLIKTRGQQVTLRCSPISGHKSVSWYQQVLGQGPQFIFQYYEKEERGRGNFPDRFSARQFPNYSSELNVNALLLGDSALYLCASSLDRYQETQYFGPGTRLLVL.

The J gene is TRBJ2-2, the V gene TRBV5-1; D is perhaps TRBD1 (6 bases). V gave up 7 bases and J gave up 4 bases, with 14 bases separating them. The CDR3 runs to 14 residues. Germline CDR1 reads SGHRS; CDR2 reads YFSETQ. CDR3 sequence (DNA): TGCGCCAGCGGGGGCCTGTCGGGCACCGGGGAGCTGTTTTTT. It translates to CASGGLSGTGELFF.

This CDR3 reads CASSPRQQDTSYEQYF. CDR3 DNA sequence: TGTGCCAGCTCACCCCGCCAACAGGACACCTCCTACGAGCAGTACTTC. V gene TRBV18 combines with J gene TRBJ2-7, with D possibly being TRBD1 (5 bases). The germline V gene encodes CDR1 KGHSH and CDR2 LQKENI. CDR3 size: 16 residues. The V gene lost 3 bases and the J gene lost 0 bases, with 15 bases spanning the gap. Combining the CDR3 with reference TRBV18 and TRBJ2-7 gives the whole variable domain NAGVMQNPRHLVRRRGQEARLRCSPMKGHSHVYWYRQLPEEGLKFMVYLQKENIIDESGMPKERFSAEFPKEGPSILRIQQVVRGDSAAYFCASSPRQQDTSYEQYFGPGTRLTVT.

This chain uses TRBV4-2 with TRBJ2-7, with TRBD1 matching over 8 bases. Germline CDR1 and CDR2: LGHNA and YNFKEQ. V shed 2 bases and J 2 bases; nucleotides not matched to a gene: 2. CDR3 length: 14 residues. The CDR3 spells CASSQLTGAYEQYF. CDR3 DNA: TGTGCCAGCAGCCAACTGACAGGGGCCTACGAGCAGTACTTC.

The chain links TRBV19 to TRBJ2-1, with a possible D match to TRBD2 (5 bases). The CDR3 loop spans 13 amino acids. Germline V lookup: CDR1 LNHDA, CDR2 SQIVND (reference sequence). V lost 7 bases and J 4 bases, leaving 11 bases between the germline ends. CDR3 loop: CASNPTRYNEQFF. CDR3 nucleotides: TGTGCCAGTAACCCAACTAGGTACAATGAGCAGTTCTTC.

The chain couples TRBV30 to TRBJ2-7, with D perhaps matching TRBD1 (6 bases). Trimming left V 4 bases short and J 1 base short, with 11 bases between. CDR3 size: 13 residues. Germline loops: CDR1 GTSNPN, CDR2 SVGIG (reference sequence). The CDR3 protein is CAWTYGQSYEQYF. CDR3 DNA sequence: TGTGCCTGGACCTATGGACAGTCCTACGAGCAGTACTTC.

The chain links TRBV30 to TRBJ2-3; TRBD2 might be the D (5 bases). V was clipped by 0 bases and J by 0 bases, with 13 bases between them. The CDR3 is made up of 16 amino acids. The V gene's germline CDR1 is GTSNPN and CDR2 SVGIG (reference sequence). This CDR3 is CAWSVLPDSSTDTQYF. The DNA of the CDR3 is TGTGCCTGGAGTGTACTGCCGGACTCCAGCACAGATACGCAGTATTTT.

The gene calls are TRBV5-5 and TRBJ1-1; D not resolved. Trimming took 4 bases from V and 4 from J, leaving 17 bases between them. The CDR3 is 15 amino acids. Germline V gene data show CDR1 as SGHKS and CDR2 as YYEKEE (reference sequence). DNA of the CDR3: TGTGCCAGCAGCCCTGTCGACGGGTCACCCACTGAAGCTTTCTTT. It yields the protein CASSPVDGSPTEAFF. The full variable domain, with the rest looked up from reference TRBV5-5 and TRBJ1-1, is DAGVTQSPTHLIKTRGQQVTLRCSPISGHKSVSWYQQVLGQGPQFIFQYYEKEERGRGNFPDRFSARQFPNYSSELNVNALLLGDSALYLCASSPVDGSPTEAFFGQGTRLTVV.

The genes are TRBV7-9 and TRBJ2-7; 8 positions agree with TRBD1. Looked up from germline, CDR1 is SEHNR and CDR2 is FQNEAQ (reference sequence). The CDR3 covers 14 residues. V was pared by 3 bases and J by 5 bases, with 6 bases of the junction left unmatched. The chain's CDR3 is CASSFQGAGDEQYF. The CDR3 coding sequence is TGTGCCAGCAGCTTTCAGGGGGCTGGGGACGAGCAGTACTTC. Drawing the rest from reference TRBV7-9 and TRBJ2-7, the complete variable domain is DTGVSQNPRHKITKRGQNVTFRCDPISEHNRLYWYRQTLGQGPEFLTYFQNEAQLEKSRLLSDRFSAERPKGSFSTLEIQRTEQGDSAMYLCASSFQGAGDEQYFGPGTRLTVT.

The gene calls are TRBV9 and TRBJ1-2, with D perhaps matching TRBD1 (6 bases). The germline V gene has CDR1 SGDLS and CDR2 YYNGEE. The ends were cut back, 2 bases at V and 8 bases at J, with 10 bases in the middle. CDR3 size: 12 residues. Here the CDR3 DNA reads TGTGCCAGCAGCGTGCACCAGGGGGGCTACACCTTC. Translated, it gives CASSVHQGGYTF.

The genes are TRBV6-5 and TRBJ2-1; D not resolved. Germline CDR1 reads MNHEY; CDR2 reads SVGAGI. This CDR3 comprises 15 residues. V lost 2 bases and J 0 bases, leaving 8 bases between the germline ends. Here the CDR3 reads CASSYDTSSYNEQFF. The CDR3 region has the DNA TGTGCCAGCAGTTACGACACCAGCTCCTACAATGAGCAGTTCTTC.

The rearrangement uses TRBV7-6 and TRBJ1-4, with 7 bases fitting TRBD1. The CDR3 is 17 residues long. Germline V lookup: CDR1 SGHVS, CDR2 FNYEAQ. V was pared by 0 bases and J by 2 bases, with 6 bases of the junction left unmatched. This CDR3 is CASSLAIPGQTNEKLFF. CDR3 DNA: TGTGCCAGCAGCTTAGCAATTCCGGGACAGACTAATGAAAAACTGTTTTTT. Supplemented by reference TRBV7-6 and TRBJ1-4, the full variable domain reads GAGVSQSPRYKVTKRGQDVALRCDPISGHVSLYWYRQALGQGPEFLTYFNYEAQQDKSGLPNDRFSAERPEGSISTLTIQRTEQRDSAMYRCASSLAIPGQTNEKLFFGSGTQLSVL.